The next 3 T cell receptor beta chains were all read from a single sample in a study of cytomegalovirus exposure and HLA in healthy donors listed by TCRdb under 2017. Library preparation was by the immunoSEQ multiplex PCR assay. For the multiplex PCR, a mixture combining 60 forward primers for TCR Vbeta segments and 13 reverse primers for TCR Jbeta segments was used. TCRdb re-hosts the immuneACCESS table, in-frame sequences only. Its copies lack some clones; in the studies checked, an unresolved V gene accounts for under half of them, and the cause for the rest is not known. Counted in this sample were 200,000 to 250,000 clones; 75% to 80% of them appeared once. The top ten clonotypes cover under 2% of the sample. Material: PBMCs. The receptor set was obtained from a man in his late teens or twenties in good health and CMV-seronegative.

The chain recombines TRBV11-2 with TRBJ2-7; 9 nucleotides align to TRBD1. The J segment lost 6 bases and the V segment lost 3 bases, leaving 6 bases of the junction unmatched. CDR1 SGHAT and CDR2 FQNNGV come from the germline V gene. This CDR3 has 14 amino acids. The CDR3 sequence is CASSFRDRAIEQYF. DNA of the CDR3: TGTGCCAGCAGCTTCCGGGACAGGGCAATCGAGCAGTACTTC.

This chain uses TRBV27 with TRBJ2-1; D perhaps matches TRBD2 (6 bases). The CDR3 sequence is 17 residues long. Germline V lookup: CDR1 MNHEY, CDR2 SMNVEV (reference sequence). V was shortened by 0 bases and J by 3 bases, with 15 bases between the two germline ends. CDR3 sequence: CASSLSWTGAVYNEQFF. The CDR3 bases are TGTGCCAGCAGTTTATCGTGGACGGGAGCAGTCTACAATGAGCAGTTCTTC.

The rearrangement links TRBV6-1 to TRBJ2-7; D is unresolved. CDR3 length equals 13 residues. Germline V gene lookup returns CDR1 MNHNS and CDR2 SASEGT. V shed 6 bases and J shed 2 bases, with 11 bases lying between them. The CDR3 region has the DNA TGTGCCAGCAGCCTCGGAGAAACCTACGAGCAGTACTTC. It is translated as CASSLGETYEQYF.